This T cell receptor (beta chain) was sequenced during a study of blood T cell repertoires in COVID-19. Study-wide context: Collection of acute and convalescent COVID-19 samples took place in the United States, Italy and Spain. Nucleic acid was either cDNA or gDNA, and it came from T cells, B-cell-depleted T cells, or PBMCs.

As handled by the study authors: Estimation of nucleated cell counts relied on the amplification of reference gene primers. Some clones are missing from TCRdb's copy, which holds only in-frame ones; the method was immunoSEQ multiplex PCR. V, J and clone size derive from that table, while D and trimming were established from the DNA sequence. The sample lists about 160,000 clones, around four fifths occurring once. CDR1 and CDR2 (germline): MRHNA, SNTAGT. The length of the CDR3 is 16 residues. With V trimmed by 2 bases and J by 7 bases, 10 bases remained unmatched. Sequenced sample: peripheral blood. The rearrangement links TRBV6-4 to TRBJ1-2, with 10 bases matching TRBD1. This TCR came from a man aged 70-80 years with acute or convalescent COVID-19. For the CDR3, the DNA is TGTGCCAGCAGTGACAGGAGTCGACAGGGGGCGCCTGGCTACACCTTC. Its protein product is CASSDRSRQGAPGYTF.